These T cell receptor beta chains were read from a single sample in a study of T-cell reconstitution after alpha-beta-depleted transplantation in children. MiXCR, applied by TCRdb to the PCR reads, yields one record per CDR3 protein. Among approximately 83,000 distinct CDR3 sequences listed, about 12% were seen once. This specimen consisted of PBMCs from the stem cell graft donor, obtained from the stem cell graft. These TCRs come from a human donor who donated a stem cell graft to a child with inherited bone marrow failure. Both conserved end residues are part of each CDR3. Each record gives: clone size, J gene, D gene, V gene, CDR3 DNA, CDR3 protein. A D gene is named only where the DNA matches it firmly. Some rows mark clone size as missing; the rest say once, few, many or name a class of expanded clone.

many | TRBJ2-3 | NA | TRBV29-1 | TGCAGCGTTGAGGGTTCAGGACAGAGCACAGATACGCAGTATTTT | CSVEGSGQSTDTQYF
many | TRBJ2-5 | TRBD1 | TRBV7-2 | TGTGCCAGCAGACTGGGACAGCCGTACCAAGAGACCCAGTACTTC | CASRLGQPYQETQYF
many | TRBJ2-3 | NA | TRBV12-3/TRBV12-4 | TGTGCCAGCAGTCGGACCGCAGATACGCAGTATTTT | CASSRTADTQYF
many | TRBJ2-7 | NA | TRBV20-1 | TGCAGTACAGGACTTGCCTCCTACGAGCAGTACTTC | CSTGLASYEQYF
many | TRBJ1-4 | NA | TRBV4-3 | TGCGCCAGCAGCCAAGGGGTCGGGGAAAAACTGTTTTTT | CASSQGVGEKLFF
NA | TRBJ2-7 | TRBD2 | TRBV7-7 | TGTGCTAGCAGCCCGGGGACTAGTTACGAGCAGTACTTC | CASSPGTSYEQYF
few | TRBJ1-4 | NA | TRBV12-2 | TGTGCAAGTCGCTCCGCTAGTTGGGGACCAACTAATGAAAAACTGTTTTTT | CASRSASWGPTNEKLFF
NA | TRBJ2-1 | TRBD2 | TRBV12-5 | TGTGCTAGTGGCTCCACTCAGGGTGGGCGGGGGTACAATGAGCAGTTCTTC | CASGSTQGGRGYNEQFF
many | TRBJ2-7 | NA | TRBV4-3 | TGCGCCAGCAGCTACCGCGTCGGGGGAGTGAGCTCCTACGAGCAGTACTTC | CASSYRVGGVSSYEQYF
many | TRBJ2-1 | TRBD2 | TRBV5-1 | TGCGCCAGCAGCGCAGGGACTAGCGTCCCCAATGAGCAGTTCTTC | CASSAGTSVPNEQFF
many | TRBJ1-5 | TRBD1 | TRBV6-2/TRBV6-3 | TGTGCCAGCATGCGCCCGACAGGGTCCAATCAGCCCCAGCATTTT | CASMRPTGSNQPQHF
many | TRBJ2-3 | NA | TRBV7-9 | TGTGCCAGCAGCTTCCCAGGGAAGGCAGATACGCAGTATTTT | CASSFPGKADTQYF
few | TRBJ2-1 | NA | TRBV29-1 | TGCAGCGCTCATATTAGCGGTGAGCAGTTCTTC | CSAHISGEQFF
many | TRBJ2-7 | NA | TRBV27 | TGTGCCAGCAGTCCGGACGGACGGCCCTACGAGCAGTACTTC | CASSPDGRPYEQYF
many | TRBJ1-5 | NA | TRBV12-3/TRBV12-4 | TGTGCCAGCAGTTTAGGCAGGGAGGGGTATGGCAATCAGCCCCAGCATTTT | CASSLGREGYGNQPQHF
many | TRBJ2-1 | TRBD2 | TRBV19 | TGTGCCAGTAGTCCTGGAGCGGGGTCCTACAATGAGCAGTTCTTC | CASSPGAGSYNEQFF
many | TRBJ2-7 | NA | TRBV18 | TGTGCCAGCTCACAGTCAGAGGGGGGGCCCCTCCGCGAGCAGTACTTC | CASSQSEGGPLREQYF
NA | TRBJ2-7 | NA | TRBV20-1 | TGCAGTGCTAGAGATCCGGGTCCCAACGAGCAGTACTTC | CSARDPGPNEQYF
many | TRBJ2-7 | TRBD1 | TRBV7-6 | TGTGCCAGCAGCTTATTGGAAGGGACAGGGGTCTCCTACGAGCAGTACTTC | CASSLLEGTGVSYEQYF
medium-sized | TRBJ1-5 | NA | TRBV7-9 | TGTGCCAGCAGCACCACAGGACCCGGCAATCAGCCCCAGCATTTT | CASSTTGPGNQPQHF
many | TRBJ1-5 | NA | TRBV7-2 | TGTGCCAGCAGCTTAGAGGCTCGGTTCCGCAATCAGCCCCAGCATTTT | CASSLEARFRNQPQHF
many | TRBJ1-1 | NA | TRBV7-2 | TGTGCCAGCAGCTTTGACCGAGGCGAGGGCACTGAAGCTTTCTTT | CASSFDRGEGTEAFF
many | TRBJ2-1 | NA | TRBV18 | TGTGCCAGCTCACCGTGGGACGGAGGAGACAATGAGCAGTTCTTC | CASSPWDGGDNEQFF
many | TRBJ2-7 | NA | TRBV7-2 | TGTGCCAGCAGCTTAGCATGGAGTCCCTACGAGCAGTACTTC | CASSLAWSPYEQYF
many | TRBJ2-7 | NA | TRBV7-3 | TGTGCCAGCAGCTTTGGTGAGGGATACGAGCAGTACTTC | CASSFGEGYEQYF
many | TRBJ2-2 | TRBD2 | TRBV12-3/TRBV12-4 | TGTGCCAGCAGTTTAAGCGGGAGATCCACCGGGGAGCTGTTTTTT | CASSLSGRSTGELFF
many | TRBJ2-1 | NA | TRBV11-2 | TGTGCCAGCAGCTTAGACGTTGAGCAGTTCTTC | CASSLDVEQFF
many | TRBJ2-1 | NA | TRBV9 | TGTGCCAGCAGCGTAGTTGGTCTTTCCTACAATGAGCAGTTCTTC | CASSVVGLSYNEQFF
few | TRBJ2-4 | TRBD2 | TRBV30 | TGTGCCTGGGCGCGACTAGCTGGGCAAAACATTCAGTACTTC | CAWARLAGQNIQYF
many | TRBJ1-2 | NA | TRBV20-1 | TGCAGTGCCCCACGGGGGAACTATGGCTACACCTTC | CSAPRGNYGYTF
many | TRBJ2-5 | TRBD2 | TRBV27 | TGTGCCAGCAGCCCGGGGACTAGCGGAACTGCGCTGTACCAAGAGACCCAGTACTTC | CASSPGTSGTALYQETQYF
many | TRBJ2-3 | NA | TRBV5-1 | TGCGCCAGCAGCTTGGTGGGGGACAGCACAGATACGCAGTATTTT | CASSLVGDSTDTQYF
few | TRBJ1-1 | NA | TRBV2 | TGTGCCAGCAGTGACCCAGAGATGAACACTGAAGCTTTCTTT | CASSDPEMNTEAFF
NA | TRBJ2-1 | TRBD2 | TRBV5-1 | TGCGCCAGCCGAGCTGCGGGGGGGCAACACAATGAGCAGTTCTTC | CASRAAGGQHNEQFF
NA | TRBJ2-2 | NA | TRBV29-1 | TGCAGCGCAGCAAGTCCGTCCGGGGAGCTGTTTTTT | CSAASPSGELFF
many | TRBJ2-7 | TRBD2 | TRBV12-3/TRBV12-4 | TGTGCCAGCAGCCCGGGACTAGCGGGATTGTGGTACGAGCAGTACTTC | CASSPGLAGLWYEQYF
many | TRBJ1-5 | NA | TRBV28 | TGTGCCAGCAGGATTCCAGTAGGGAATCAGCCCCAGCATTTT | CASRIPVGNQPQHF